These 12 T cell receptor beta chains share one sample of origin, sequenced in a study of PD-1 blockade in classical Hodgkin lymphoma. Patients all relapsed after autologous stem cell transplantation, and there was variation in brentuximab vedotin exposure. Assay: immunoSEQ multiplex PCR; the TCRdb copy retains only in-frame clones and omits some. The sample lists about 98,000 clones; 80% to 95% were seen once. The source material was peripheral blood mononuclear cells (PBMCs), sampled at baseline. The receptors come from a human donor with classical Hodgkin lymphoma.

CDR3 in DNA: TGCAGCGTTTTCTTCCCTCTAGGGGGCAGGGGCACAGATACGCAGTATTTT. Protein sequence: CSVFFPLGGRGTDTQYF. The V call is TRBV29-1, the J call TRBJ2-3; 7 bases map to TRBD1. This CDR3 has 17 amino acids. The germline V gene encodes CDR1 SQVTM and CDR2 ANQGSEA. Trimming took 5 bases from V and 1 from J; bases not matched to a gene: 15.

The chain joins TRBV18 to TRBJ2-6, with D perhaps given as TRBD1 or TRBD2 (5 bases each). The CDR3 covers 17 residues. The V end was cut by 8 bases, the J end by 0 bases, with 17 bases between. Germline values: CDR1 KGHSH, CDR2 LQKENI. The CDR3: CASPSPGRDSGANVLTF. In DNA form, the CDR3 reads TGTGCCAGCCCCTCCCCGGGACGGGACTCTGGGGCCAACGTCCTGACTTTC. The full variable domain, rest sourced from reference TRBV18 and TRBJ2-6, is NAGVMQNPRHLVRRRGQEARLRCSPMKGHSHVYWYRQLPEEGLKFMVYLQKENIIDESGMPKERFSAEFPKEGPSILRIQQVVRGDSAAYFCASPSPGRDSGANVLTFGAGSRLTVL.

The V and J genes are TRBV10-3 and TRBJ2-4, with 9 bases identical to TRBD1. CDR1 and CDR2 (germline): ENHRY, SYGVKD. The CDR3 spans 16 residues. J gave up 3 bases and V 3 bases, and 6 bases lay outside the gene matches. The CDR3 loop is CAISDYRGLGKNIQYF. CDR3 sequence (DNA): TGTGCCATCAGTGACTACAGGGGGCTGGGCAAAAACATTCAGTACTTC.

This chain connects TRBV27 to TRBJ2-5, with D perhaps given as TRBD1 or TRBD2 (5 bases each). CDR1 is MNHEY and CDR2 is SMNVEV in the germline V gene (reference sequence). Trimming took off 5 bases at V and 9 bases at J, with 13 bases between the two ends. The CDR3 runs to 12 residues. CDR3 in amino acids: CASSPGTVPQYF. CDR3 sequence (DNA): TGTGCCAGCAGTCCAGGGACGGTGCCCCAGTACTTC.

This chain joins TRBV5-1 and TRBJ2-1, with 10 bases that match TRBD2. Germline CDR1 is SGHRS and CDR2 is YFSETQ. The ends lost 4 bases at V and 8 bases at J; junction bases unmatched: 9. The CDR3 sequence is 15 residues long. CDR3 protein: CASSPTSGKKYEQFF. CDR3 DNA sequence: TGCGCCAGCAGCCCCACTAGCGGGAAGAAGTATGAGCAGTTCTTC.

The V gene is TRBV5-5, the J gene TRBJ2-3; no definite D call. The germline V gene encodes CDR1 SGHKS and CDR2 YYEKEE (reference sequence). Trimming took off 2 bases at V and 2 bases at J, with 3 bases between the two ends. The CDR3 extends over 12 amino acids. The CDR3 DNA reads as TGTGCCAGCAGCTTAAACACAGATACGCAGTATTTT. As protein: CASSLNTDTQYF.

The chain couples TRBV27 to TRBJ2-1, with 10 nucleotides matching TRBD2. CDR1 MNHEY and CDR2 SMNVEV come from the germline V gene (reference sequence). The CDR3 spans 14 residues. V was clipped by 8 bases and J by 5 bases; unmatched bases: 6. The CDR3 nucleotides are TGTGCCAGCCTCAGGACTAGCGGAAACAATGAGCAGTTCTTC. Its translation is CASLRTSGNNEQFF.

Written as DNA, the CDR3 is TGTGCCAGTAGAAGCAGGGGAAGAAATTACAATGAGCAGTTCTTC. Protein sequence: CASRSRGRNYNEQFF. This chain joins TRBV19 and TRBJ2-1, with D maybe TRBD1 (6 bases). Trimming pared 6 bases from V and 4 bases from J, leaving 16 bases between. The germline CDR1 and CDR2 sequences are LNHDA and SQIVND (reference sequence). This CDR3 has 15 residues.

The chain joins TRBV7-2 to TRBJ1-1; D gene unclear. The CDR3 is 13 amino acids. V lost 2 bases, J lost 1 base, and 5 bases lay in between. The V gene's germline CDR1 is SGHTA and CDR2 FQGNSA. In DNA form, the CDR3 reads TGTGCCAGCAGCTTATTGTGGAACACTGAAGCTTTCTTT. It codes for CASSLLWNTEAFF.

This clone was seen once. The CDR3 DNA reads TGCGCCAGCAGGCCCGGGACAGGGGACACTGAAGCTTTCTTT. Its translation: CASRPGTGDTEAFF. The rearrangement uses TRBV10-1 and TRBJ1-1; TRBD1 aligns across 10 bases. The germline CDR1 and CDR2 sequences are WNHNN and SYGVQD (reference sequence). This CDR3 spans 14 amino acids. The V gene end was trimmed by 6 bases and the J gene end by 3 bases; junction bases not matched to a gene: 4.

CDR3 residues: CASGQNSNQPQHF. CDR3 in DNA: TGTGCCAGCGGACAGAATAGCAATCAGCCCCAGCATTTT. This chain joins TRBV6-1 and TRBJ1-5, with D tentatively TRBD1 (6 bases). This CDR3 spans 13 amino acids. V lost 8 bases and J lost 0, with 8 bases in between. Germline loops: CDR1 MNHNS, CDR2 SASEGT.

The chain joins TRBV7-9 to TRBJ1-5, with no clear D. The CDR3 is made up of 14 amino acids. V was clipped by 4 bases and J by 1 base, with 8 bases between them. CDR1 and CDR2 from the germline V gene are SEHNR and FQNEAQ (reference sequence). CDR3 loop: CASSSRGSNQPQHF. The CDR3 coding sequence is TGTGCCAGCAGCTCAAGAGGAAGCAATCAGCCCCAGCATTTT.